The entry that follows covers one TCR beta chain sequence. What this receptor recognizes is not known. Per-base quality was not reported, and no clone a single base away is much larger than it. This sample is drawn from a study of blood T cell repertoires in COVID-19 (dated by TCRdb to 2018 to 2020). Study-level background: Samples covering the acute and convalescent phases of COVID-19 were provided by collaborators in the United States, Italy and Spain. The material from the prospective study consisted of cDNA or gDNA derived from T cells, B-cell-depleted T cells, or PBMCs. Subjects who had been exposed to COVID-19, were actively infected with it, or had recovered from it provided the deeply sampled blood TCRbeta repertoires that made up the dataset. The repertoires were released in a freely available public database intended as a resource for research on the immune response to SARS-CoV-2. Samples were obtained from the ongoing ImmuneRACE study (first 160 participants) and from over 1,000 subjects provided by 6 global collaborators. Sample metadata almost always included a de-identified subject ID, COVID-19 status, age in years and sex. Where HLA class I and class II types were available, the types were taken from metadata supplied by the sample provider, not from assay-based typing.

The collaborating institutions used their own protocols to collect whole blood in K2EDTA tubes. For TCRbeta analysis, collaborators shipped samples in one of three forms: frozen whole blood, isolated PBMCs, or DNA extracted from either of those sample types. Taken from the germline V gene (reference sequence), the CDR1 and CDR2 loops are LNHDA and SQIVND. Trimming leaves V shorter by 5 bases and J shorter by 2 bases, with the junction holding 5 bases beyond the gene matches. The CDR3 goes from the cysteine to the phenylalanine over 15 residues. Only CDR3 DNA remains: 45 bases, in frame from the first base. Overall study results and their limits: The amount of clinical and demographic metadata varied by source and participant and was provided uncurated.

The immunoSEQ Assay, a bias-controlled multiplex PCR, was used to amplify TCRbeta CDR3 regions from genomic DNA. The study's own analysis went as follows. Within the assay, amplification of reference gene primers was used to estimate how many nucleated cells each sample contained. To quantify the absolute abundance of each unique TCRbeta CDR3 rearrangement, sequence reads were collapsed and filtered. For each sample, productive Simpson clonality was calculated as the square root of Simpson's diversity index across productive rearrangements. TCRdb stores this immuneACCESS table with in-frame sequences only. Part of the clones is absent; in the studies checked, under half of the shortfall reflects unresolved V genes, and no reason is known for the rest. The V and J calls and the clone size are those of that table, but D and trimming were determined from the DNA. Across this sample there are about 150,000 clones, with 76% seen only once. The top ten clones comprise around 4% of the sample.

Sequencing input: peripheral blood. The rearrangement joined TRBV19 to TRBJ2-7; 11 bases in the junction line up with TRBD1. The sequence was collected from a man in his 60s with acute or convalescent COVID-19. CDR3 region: CASSSPGQGAYEQYF. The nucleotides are TGTGCCAGTAGTTCCCCGGGACAGGGGGCCTACGAGCAGTACTTC.